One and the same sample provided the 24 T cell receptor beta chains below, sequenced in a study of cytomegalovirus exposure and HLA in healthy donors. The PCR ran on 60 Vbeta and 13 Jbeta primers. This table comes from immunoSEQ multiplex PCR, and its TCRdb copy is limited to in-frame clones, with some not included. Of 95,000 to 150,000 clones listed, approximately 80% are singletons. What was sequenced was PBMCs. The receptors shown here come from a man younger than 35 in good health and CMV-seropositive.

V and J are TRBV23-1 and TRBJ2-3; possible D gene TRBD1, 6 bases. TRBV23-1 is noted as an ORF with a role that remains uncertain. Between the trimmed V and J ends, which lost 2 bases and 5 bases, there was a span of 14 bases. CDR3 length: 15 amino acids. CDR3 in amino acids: CASSQSTGSGDTQYF. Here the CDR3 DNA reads TGCGCCAGCAGTCAAAGTACAGGGAGCGGAGATACGCAGTATTTT.

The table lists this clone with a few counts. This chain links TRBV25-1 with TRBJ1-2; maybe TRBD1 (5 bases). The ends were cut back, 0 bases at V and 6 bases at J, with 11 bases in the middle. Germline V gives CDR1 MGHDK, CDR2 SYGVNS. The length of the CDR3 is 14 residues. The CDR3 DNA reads TGTGCCAGCAGTGAATATTTCGGGGGTCATGGCTACACCTTC. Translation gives CASSEYFGGHGYTF.

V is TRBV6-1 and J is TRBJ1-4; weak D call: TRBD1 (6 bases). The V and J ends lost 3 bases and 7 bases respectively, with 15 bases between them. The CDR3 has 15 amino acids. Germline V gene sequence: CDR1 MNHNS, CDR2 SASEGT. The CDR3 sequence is CASSDTPGQFEKLFF. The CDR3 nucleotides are TGTGCCAGCAGTGACACCCCCGGACAGTTTGAAAAACTGTTTTTT.

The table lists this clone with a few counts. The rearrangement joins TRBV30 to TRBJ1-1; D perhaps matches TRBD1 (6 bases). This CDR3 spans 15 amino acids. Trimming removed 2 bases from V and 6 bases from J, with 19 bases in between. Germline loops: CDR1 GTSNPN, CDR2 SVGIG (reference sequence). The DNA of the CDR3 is TGTGCCTGGAGTATCCCGGACAGCCGAATGTCTGAAGCTTTCTTT. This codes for CAWSIPDSRMSEAFF.

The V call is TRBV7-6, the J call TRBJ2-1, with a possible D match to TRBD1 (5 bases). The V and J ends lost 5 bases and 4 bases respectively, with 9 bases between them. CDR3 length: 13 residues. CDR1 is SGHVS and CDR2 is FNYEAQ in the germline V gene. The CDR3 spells CASSADTYNEQFF. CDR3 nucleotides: TGTGCCAGCAGCGCGGACACTTACAATGAGCAGTTCTTC.

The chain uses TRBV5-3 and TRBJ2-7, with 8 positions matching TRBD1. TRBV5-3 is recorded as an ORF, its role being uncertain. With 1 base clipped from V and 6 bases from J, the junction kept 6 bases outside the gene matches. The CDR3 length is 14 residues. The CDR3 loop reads CARSLTGGEGEQYF. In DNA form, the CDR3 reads TGTGCCAGAAGCTTGACAGGGGGAGAGGGCGAGCAGTACTTC.

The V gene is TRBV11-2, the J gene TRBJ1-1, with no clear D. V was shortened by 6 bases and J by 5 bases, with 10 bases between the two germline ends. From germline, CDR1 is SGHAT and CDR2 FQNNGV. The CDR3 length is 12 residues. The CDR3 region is CASRVTGTEAFF. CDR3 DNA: TGTGCCAGCAGGGTCACGGGGACTGAAGCTTTCTTT.

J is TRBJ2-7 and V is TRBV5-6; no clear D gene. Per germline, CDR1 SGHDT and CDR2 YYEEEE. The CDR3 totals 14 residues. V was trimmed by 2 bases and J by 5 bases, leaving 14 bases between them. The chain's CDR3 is CASSFGTAVHEQYF. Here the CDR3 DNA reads TGTGCCAGCAGCTTCGGTACAGCTGTTCACGAGCAGTACTTC.

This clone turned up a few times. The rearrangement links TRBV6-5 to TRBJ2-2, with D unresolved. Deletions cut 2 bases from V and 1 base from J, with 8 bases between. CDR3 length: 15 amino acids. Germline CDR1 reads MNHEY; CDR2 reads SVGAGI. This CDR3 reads CASSYITENTGELFF. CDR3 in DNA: TGTGCCAGCAGTTACATTACAGAGAACACCGGGGAGCTGTTTTTT.

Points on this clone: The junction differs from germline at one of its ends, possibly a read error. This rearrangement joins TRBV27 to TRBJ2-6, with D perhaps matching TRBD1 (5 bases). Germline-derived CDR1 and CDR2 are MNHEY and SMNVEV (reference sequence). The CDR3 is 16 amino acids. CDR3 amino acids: CASSEVRSSGANGLTF. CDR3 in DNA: TGTGCCAGCAGCGAGGTCAGGAGCTCTGGGGCCAACGGCCTGACTTTC.

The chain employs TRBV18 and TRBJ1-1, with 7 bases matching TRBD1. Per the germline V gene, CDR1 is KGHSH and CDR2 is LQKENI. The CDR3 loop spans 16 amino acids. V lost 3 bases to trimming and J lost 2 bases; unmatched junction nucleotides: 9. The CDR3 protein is CASSPIRTGFNTEAFF. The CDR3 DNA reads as TGTGCCAGCTCACCCATACGGACAGGATTCAACACTGAAGCTTTCTTT. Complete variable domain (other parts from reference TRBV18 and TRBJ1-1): NAGVMQNPRHLVRRRGQEARLRCSPMKGHSHVYWYRQLPEEGLKFMVYLQKENIIDESGMPKERFSAEFPKEGPSILRIQQVVRGDSAAYFCASSPIRTGFNTEAFFGQGTRLTVV.

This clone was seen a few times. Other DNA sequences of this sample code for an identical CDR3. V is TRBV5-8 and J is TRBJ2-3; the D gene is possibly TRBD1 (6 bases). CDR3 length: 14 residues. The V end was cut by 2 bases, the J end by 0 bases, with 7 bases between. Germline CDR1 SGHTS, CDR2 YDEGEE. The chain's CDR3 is CASSFGQSTDTQYF. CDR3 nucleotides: TGTGCCAGCAGCTTCGGACAGAGCACAGATACGCAGTATTTT.

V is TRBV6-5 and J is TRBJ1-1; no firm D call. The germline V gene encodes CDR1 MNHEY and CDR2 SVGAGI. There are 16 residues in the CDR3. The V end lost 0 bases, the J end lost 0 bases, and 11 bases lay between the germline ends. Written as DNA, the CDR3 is TGTGCCAGCAGTTACTCGGGCAGCACCCTGAACACTGAAGCTTTCTTT. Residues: CASSYSGSTLNTEAFF.

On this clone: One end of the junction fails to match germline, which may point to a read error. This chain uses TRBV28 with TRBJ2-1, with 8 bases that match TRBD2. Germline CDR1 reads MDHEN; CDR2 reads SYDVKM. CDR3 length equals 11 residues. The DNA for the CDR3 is TGTGCCAGCAGTCCGGGACTAGTGGTACTCTTC. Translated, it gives CASSPGLVVLF.

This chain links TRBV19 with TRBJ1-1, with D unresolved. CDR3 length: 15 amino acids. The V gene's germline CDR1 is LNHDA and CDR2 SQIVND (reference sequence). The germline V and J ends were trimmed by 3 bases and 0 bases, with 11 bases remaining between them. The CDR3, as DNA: TGTGCCAGTAGTATCGGAGGAAGGATGAACACTGAAGCTTTCTTT. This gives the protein CASSIGGRMNTEAFF. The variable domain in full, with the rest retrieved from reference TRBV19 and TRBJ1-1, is DGGITQSPKYLFRKEGQNVTLSCEQNLNHDAMYWYRQDPGQGLRLIYYSQIVNDFQKGDIAEGYSVSREKKESFPLTVTSAQKNPTAFYLCASSIGGRMNTEAFFGQGTRLTVV.

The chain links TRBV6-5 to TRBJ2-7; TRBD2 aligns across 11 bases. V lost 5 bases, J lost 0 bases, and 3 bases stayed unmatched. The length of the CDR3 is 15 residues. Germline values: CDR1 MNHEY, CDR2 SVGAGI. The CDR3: CASSMGLADSYEQYF. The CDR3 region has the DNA TGTGCCAGCAGTATGGGACTAGCGGACTCCTACGAGCAGTACTTC.

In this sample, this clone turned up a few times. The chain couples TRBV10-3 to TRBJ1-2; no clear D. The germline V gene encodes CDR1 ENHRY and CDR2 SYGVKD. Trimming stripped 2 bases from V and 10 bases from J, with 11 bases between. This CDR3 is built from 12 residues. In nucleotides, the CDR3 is TGTGCCATCAGTGAGAGTCGGGAGACCTACACCTTC. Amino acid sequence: CAISESRETYTF.

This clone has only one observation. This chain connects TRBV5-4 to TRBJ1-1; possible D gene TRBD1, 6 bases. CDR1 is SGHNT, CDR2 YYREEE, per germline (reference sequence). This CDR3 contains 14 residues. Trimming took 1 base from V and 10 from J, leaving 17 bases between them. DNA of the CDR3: TGTGCCAGCAGCTTGATTGGGACATCCAGGGGAGCTTTCTTT. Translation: CASSLIGTSRGAFF.

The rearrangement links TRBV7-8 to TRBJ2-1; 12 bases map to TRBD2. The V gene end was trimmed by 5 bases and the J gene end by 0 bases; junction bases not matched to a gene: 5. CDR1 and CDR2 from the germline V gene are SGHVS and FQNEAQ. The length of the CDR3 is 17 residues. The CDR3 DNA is TGTGCCAGCAGCGACTGGACTAGCGGGAACTCCTACAATGAGCAGTTCTTC. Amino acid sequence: CASSDWTSGNSYNEQFF.

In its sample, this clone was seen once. The CDR3 sequence: CASSLGASTDTQYF. CDR3 sequence (DNA): TGTGCCAGCAGCTTGGGGGCTAGCACAGATACGCAGTATTTT. The chain links TRBV11-2 to TRBJ2-3; D possibly corresponds to TRBD1 (6 bases). In germline, CDR1 is SGHAT, CDR2 FQNNGV. Trimming shortened V by 3 bases and J by 0 bases, and 7 bases separated the two germline ends. The CDR3 has 14 amino acids.

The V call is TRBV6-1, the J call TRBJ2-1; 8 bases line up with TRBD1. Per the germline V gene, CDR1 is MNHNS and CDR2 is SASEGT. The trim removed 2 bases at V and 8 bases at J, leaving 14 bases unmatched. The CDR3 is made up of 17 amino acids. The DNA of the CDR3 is TGTGCCAGCAGTGAAAACTACCGGACAGGGTTGAGTGATGAGCAGTTCTTC. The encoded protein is CASSENYRTGLSDEQFF.

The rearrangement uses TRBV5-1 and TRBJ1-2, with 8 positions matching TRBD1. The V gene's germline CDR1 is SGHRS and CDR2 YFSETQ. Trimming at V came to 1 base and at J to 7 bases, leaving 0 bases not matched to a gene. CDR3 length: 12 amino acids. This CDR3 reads CASSLTGGGYTF. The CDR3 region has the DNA TGCGCCAGCAGCTTGACAGGGGGTGGCTACACCTTC. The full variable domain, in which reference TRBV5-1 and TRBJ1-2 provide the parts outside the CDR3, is KAGVTQTPRYLIKTRGQQVTLSCSPISGHRSVSWYQQTPGQGLQFLFEYFSETQRNKGNFPGRFSGRQFSNSRSEMNVSTLELGDSALYLCASSLTGGGYTFGSGTRLTVV.

CDR3 amino acids: CASSLVPGARETQYF. The CDR3 DNA follows: TGCGCCAGCAGCTTGGTCCCAGGGGCGAGAGAGACCCAGTACTTC. The J gene is TRBJ2-5, the V gene TRBV5-1, with D tentatively TRBD1 (6 bases). V was clipped by 0 bases and J by 4 bases, with 13 bases between them. Germline CDR1 and CDR2: SGHRS and YFSETQ. The CDR3 has 15 amino acids.

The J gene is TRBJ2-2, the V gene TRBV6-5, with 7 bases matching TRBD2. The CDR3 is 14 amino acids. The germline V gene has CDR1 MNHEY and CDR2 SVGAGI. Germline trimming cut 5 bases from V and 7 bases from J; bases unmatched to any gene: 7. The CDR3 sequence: CASSAGGFGGELFF. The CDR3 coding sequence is TGTGCCAGCAGTGCCGGGGGGTTTGGCGGGGAGCTGTTTTTT.